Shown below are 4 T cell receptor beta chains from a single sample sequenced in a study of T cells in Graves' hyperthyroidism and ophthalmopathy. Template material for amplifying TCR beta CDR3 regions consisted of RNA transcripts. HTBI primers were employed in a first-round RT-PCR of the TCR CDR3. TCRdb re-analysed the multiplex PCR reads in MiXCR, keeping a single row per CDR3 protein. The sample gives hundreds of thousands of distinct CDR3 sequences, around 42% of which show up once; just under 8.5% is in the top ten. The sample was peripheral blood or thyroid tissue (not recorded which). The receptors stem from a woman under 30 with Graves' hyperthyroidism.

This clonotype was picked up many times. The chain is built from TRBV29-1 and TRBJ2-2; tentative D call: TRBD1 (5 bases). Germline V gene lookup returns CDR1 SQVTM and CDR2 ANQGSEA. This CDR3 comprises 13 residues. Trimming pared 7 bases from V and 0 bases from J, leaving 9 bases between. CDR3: CSGGHPNTGELFF. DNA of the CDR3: TGCAGCGGAGGACACCCGAACACCGGGGAGCTGTTTTTT.

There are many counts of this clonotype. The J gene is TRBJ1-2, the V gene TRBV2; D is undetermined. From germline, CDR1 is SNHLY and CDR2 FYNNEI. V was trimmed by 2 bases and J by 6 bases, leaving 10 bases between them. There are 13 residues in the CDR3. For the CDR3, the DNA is TGTGCCAGCAGTGAAAGCGGATTTGATGGCTACACCTTC. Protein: CASSESGFDGYTF.

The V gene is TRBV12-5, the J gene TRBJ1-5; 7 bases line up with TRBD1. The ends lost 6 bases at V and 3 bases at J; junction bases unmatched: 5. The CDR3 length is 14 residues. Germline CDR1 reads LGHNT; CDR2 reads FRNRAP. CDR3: CASGKQGYNQPQHF. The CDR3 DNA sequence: TGTGCTAGTGGCAAACAGGGGTACAATCAGCCCCAGCATTTT.

This CDR3 reads CASSHKLKNTEAFF. For the CDR3, the DNA is TGCGCCAGCAGCCATAAACTGAAGAACACTGAAGCTTTCTTT. The chain couples TRBV5-1 to TRBJ1-1; D not resolved. Trimming took 4 bases from V and 1 from J, leaving 11 bases between them. Germline V gene lookup returns CDR1 SGHRS and CDR2 YFSETQ. There are 14 residues in the CDR3.